This record concerns one T cell receptor beta chain sequence. The sample is drawn from a study of T cells in Graves' hyperthyroidism and ophthalmopathy. Amplified TCR beta CDR3 regions came from RNA transcripts. The HTBI primer set drove a first-round RT-PCR of the TCR CDR3. TCRdb reanalysed the multiplex PCR reads using MiXCR and keeps one entry per CDR3 protein. The data show some 700,000 distinct CDR3 sequences, with roughly 17% seen just once and roughly a sixth held by the top ten. Trimming at V came to 1 base and at J to 2 bases, leaving 6 bases not matched to a gene. The CDR3 is 17 residues long. The germline V gene encodes CDR1 MGHRA and CDR2 YSYEKL.

The sequence derives from a man aged 45-65 years with Graves' hyperthyroidism. J is TRBJ2-1 and V is TRBV4-1; 9 bases fit TRBD1. Sequenced input: blood. The CDR3 sequence: CASSQGGGQGAYNEQFF. For the CDR3, the DNA is TGCGCCAGCAGCCAAGGGGGGGGACAGGGTGCCTACAATGAGCAGTTCTTC.